A selection of T cell receptor beta chains follows, all from one sample in a study of T-cell memory formation after mild COVID-19. TCRdb ran MiXCR on the 5' RACE reads and lists one entry per CDR3 protein. The table includes 310,000 or so distinct CDR3 sequences, 15% to 20% detected once. Input material: PBMCs or a T cell subset sorted from them (not recorded which). The receptor source for this set is a man between 18 and 29 years old who had mild COVID-19 (a few samples of this study predate the infection). Cell type and time point are not known. CDR3s include the opening cysteine and the closing phenylalanine or tryptophan. Each record gives: J gene, clone size, D gene, V gene, CDR3 DNA, CDR3 protein. A D gene is named only where the DNA matches it firmly. Clone size is given for some rows only: seen once, a few or many times, or a class if the clone is expanded.

j_gene: TRBJ2-3; abundance: .; d_gene: TRBD2; v_gene: TRBV27; CDR3nt: TGTGCCAGCGGCAGAGCCCCCCAGCGGGGTTTATCAGATACGCAGTATTTT; CDR3aa: CASGRAPQRGLSDTQYF
j_gene: TRBJ1-1; abundance: .; d_gene: TRBD1; v_gene: TRBV7-2; CDR3nt: TGTGCCGGAGCGACACAGGGGAGCACTGAAGCTTTCTTT; CDR3aa: CAGATQGSTEAFF
j_gene: TRBJ2-7; abundance: once; d_gene: .; v_gene: TRBV7-2; CDR3nt: TGTGCCAGCAGCTTAGCGCGTGTTAGCAACGACGAGCAGTACTTC; CDR3aa: CASSLARVSNDEQYF
j_gene: TRBJ2-2; abundance: .; d_gene: TRBD2; v_gene: TRBV25-1; CDR3nt: TGTGCCAGCAGTGAAGGACTAGCGGGGACCGGGGAGCTGTTTTTT; CDR3aa: CASSEGLAGTGELFF
j_gene: TRBJ1-2; abundance: .; d_gene: .; v_gene: TRBV24-1; CDR3nt: TGTGCCACCAGTGACTCAGATCCAGGGAGTGGCTACACCTTC; CDR3aa: CATSDSDPGSGYTF
j_gene: TRBJ1-5; abundance: .; d_gene: TRBD1; v_gene: TRBV6-2/TRBV6-3; CDR3nt: TGTGCCAGCAGCGACAGGGGCAGTAGGCAGCCCCAGCATTTT; CDR3aa: CASSDRGSRQPQHF
j_gene: TRBJ2-5; abundance: many; d_gene: .; v_gene: TRBV5-6; CDR3nt: TGTGCCAGCAGCTATGGGACCCAAGAGACCCAGTACTTC; CDR3aa: CASSYGTQETQYF
j_gene: TRBJ1-5; abundance: .; d_gene: TRBD1; v_gene: TRBV18; CDR3nt: TGTGCCAGCTCACCCACGACAGGGGAGTACGGTCAGCCCCAGCATTTT; CDR3aa: CASSPTTGEYGQPQHF
j_gene: TRBJ1-2; abundance: few; d_gene: .; v_gene: TRBV7-2; CDR3nt: TGTGCCAGCAGTTCGGGGACACGAAACTATGGCTACACCTTC; CDR3aa: CASSSGTRNYGYTF
j_gene: TRBJ1-1; abundance: .; d_gene: .; v_gene: TRBV20-1; CDR3nt: TGCAGTGCCCCCTCTGACCGAAGTTTTGAAGCTTTCTTT; CDR3aa: CSAPSDRSFEAFF
j_gene: TRBJ2-2; abundance: .; d_gene: TRBD2; v_gene: TRBV29-1; CDR3nt: TGCAGCGATCCTAGCGGGGGAAACACCGGGGAGCTGTTTTTT; CDR3aa: CSDPSGGNTGELFF
j_gene: TRBJ2-1; abundance: .; d_gene: .; v_gene: TRBV2; CDR3nt: TGTGCCAGCAGGGAACGGGGGCTTCCCTACAATGAGCAGTTCTTC; CDR3aa: CASRERGLPYNEQFF
j_gene: TRBJ2-3; abundance: .; d_gene: TRBD2; v_gene: TRBV7-2; CDR3nt: TGTGCCAGCTTAGCGGGGGGGCCTTCAGATACGCAGTATTTT; CDR3aa: CASLAGGPSDTQYF
j_gene: TRBJ2-2; abundance: many; d_gene: TRBD2; v_gene: TRBV6-5; CDR3nt: TGTGCCAGCAGATCCAGCGGGGGGGCCGGGGAGCTGTTTTTT; CDR3aa: CASRSSGGAGELFF
j_gene: TRBJ2-3; abundance: .; d_gene: TRBD2; v_gene: TRBV6-1; CDR3nt: TGTGCCAGCAGGAGCCCGGGACTAGCGGGACGCCGCACAGATACGCAGTATTTT; CDR3aa: CASRSPGLAGRRTDTQYF
j_gene: TRBJ2-2; abundance: many; d_gene: .; v_gene: TRBV20-1; CDR3nt: TGCAGTGCTAGAGATGCCTGGGAGACCGGGGAGCTGTTTTTT; CDR3aa: CSARDAWETGELFF
j_gene: TRBJ1-6; abundance: .; d_gene: TRBD1; v_gene: TRBV12-3/TRBV12-4; CDR3nt: TGTGCCAGCAGCCGCAACGGACAGGGGGCGAATTCACCCCTCCACTTT; CDR3aa: CASSRNGQGANSPLHF
j_gene: TRBJ1-3; abundance: .; d_gene: .; v_gene: TRBV5-1; CDR3nt: TGCGCCAGCAGCTTGGGCAGCTACTCTGGAAACACCATATATTTT; CDR3aa: CASSLGSYSGNTIYF
j_gene: TRBJ1-4; abundance: .; d_gene: TRBD1; v_gene: TRBV5-1; CDR3nt: TGCGCCAGCAGCTCAGGACAGGGGGCGATTGAAAAACTGTTTTTT; CDR3aa: CASSSGQGAIEKLFF
j_gene: TRBJ1-5; abundance: .; d_gene: .; v_gene: TRBV28; CDR3nt: TGTGCCAGCAGTTTATTCTCCCTATCCCCGGCTAGCAATCAGCCCCAGCATTTT; CDR3aa: CASSLFSLSPASNQPQHF
j_gene: TRBJ2-5; abundance: .; d_gene: TRBD2; v_gene: TRBV5-1; CDR3nt: TGCGCCAGCAGCTCTAGCGGAAACCAAGAGACCCAGTACTTC; CDR3aa: CASSSSGNQETQYF
j_gene: TRBJ1-2; abundance: few; d_gene: TRBD1; v_gene: TRBV5-1; CDR3nt: TGCGCCAGCAGCCGGGGACAGGGTAGCGGAGTTGGCTACACCTTC; CDR3aa: CASSRGQGSGVGYTF
j_gene: TRBJ1-1; abundance: .; d_gene: .; v_gene: TRBV7-2; CDR3nt: TGTGCCAGCAGCCCGTATAGGAGAACTGAAGCTTTCTTT; CDR3aa: CASSPYRRTEAFF
j_gene: TRBJ1-1; abundance: few; d_gene: .; v_gene: TRBV5-5; CDR3nt: TGTGCCAGCAGCGTACAGGGATTTGACACTGAAGCTTTCTTT; CDR3aa: CASSVQGFDTEAFF
j_gene: TRBJ1-2; abundance: .; d_gene: TRBD1; v_gene: TRBV6-6; CDR3nt: TGTGCCAGCAGTCCGCGGACAGGGGGCGGTCTTGATGGCTACACCTTC; CDR3aa: CASSPRTGGGLDGYTF
j_gene: TRBJ1-1; abundance: once; d_gene: .; v_gene: TRBV7-2; CDR3nt: TGTGCCAGCACCCAGGATTTGAACACTGAAGCTTTCTTT; CDR3aa: CASTQDLNTEAFF
j_gene: TRBJ2-2; abundance: .; d_gene: TRBD2; v_gene: TRBV6-2/TRBV6-3; CDR3nt: TGTGCCAGCACTAGCGGGGGAGACACCGGGGAGCTGTTTTTT; CDR3aa: CASTSGGDTGELFF
j_gene: TRBJ2-5; abundance: .; d_gene: .; v_gene: TRBV7-3; CDR3nt: TGTGCCAGCAGCTTATCACCGTCCCAAGAGACCCACTACTTC; CDR3aa: CASSLSPSQETHYF
j_gene: TRBJ2-5; abundance: .; d_gene: TRBD2; v_gene: TRBV29-1; CDR3nt: TGCAGCGTCCGGGACTACCGACAAGAGACCCAGTACTTC; CDR3aa: CSVRDYRQETQYF
j_gene: TRBJ2-4; abundance: .; d_gene: TRBD2; v_gene: TRBV5-5; CDR3nt: TGTGCCAGCAGCTTCTTGGGGGAGGGGAACATTCAGTACTTC; CDR3aa: CASSFLGEGNIQYF
j_gene: TRBJ2-7; abundance: few; d_gene: .; v_gene: TRBV6-5; CDR3nt: TGTGCCAGCAGTTACTTTTCAGGGGCTCGCGGGGCCCCCTACGAGCAGTACTTC; CDR3aa: CASSYFSGARGAPYEQYF
j_gene: TRBJ2-3; abundance: .; d_gene: .; v_gene: TRBV12-3/TRBV12-4; CDR3nt: TGTGCCAGCAGTTTCTTGGTGGGGGGCTCAGATACGCAGTATTTT; CDR3aa: CASSFLVGGSDTQYF
j_gene: TRBJ1-3; abundance: many; d_gene: TRBD1; v_gene: TRBV3-1; CDR3nt: TGTGCCAGCAGTCAGACAGGGCATGCTGGAAACACCATATATTTT; CDR3aa: CASSQTGHAGNTIYF
j_gene: TRBJ2-5; abundance: .; d_gene: .; v_gene: TRBV12-3/TRBV12-4; CDR3nt: TGTGCCAGCAGTTTTTGGACAGCACAAGAGACCCAGTACTTC; CDR3aa: CASSFWTAQETQYF
j_gene: TRBJ2-2; abundance: .; d_gene: .; v_gene: TRBV11-2; CDR3nt: TGTGCCAGCTCTCCCGGGACGGCTAGCAGGGCCCAAAACACCGGGGAGCTGTTTTTT; CDR3aa: CASSPGTASRAQNTGELFF
j_gene: TRBJ1-1; abundance: .; d_gene: .; v_gene: TRBV23-1; CDR3nt: TGCGCCGGACAAAAGAACACTGAAGCTTTCTTT; CDR3aa: CAGQKNTEAFF
j_gene: TRBJ1-4; abundance: .; d_gene: .; v_gene: TRBV7-6; CDR3nt: TGTGCCAGCAGCCCATATTCGGGGGAGCTTGAAAAACTGTTTTTT; CDR3aa: CASSPYSGELEKLFF
j_gene: TRBJ2-3; abundance: .; d_gene: .; v_gene: TRBV7-2; CDR3nt: TGTGCCAGCAGCTTAGGAAGGGCCCCAGATACGCAGTATTTT; CDR3aa: CASSLGRAPDTQYF
j_gene: TRBJ2-2; abundance: .; d_gene: .; v_gene: TRBV7-2; CDR3nt: TGTGCCAGCAGCCTGCTATCCGGGGGCACCGGGGAGCTGTTTTTT; CDR3aa: CASSLLSGGTGELFF
j_gene: TRBJ2-2; abundance: .; d_gene: .; v_gene: TRBV27; CDR3nt: TGTGCCAGCAGTTCCCGGGGGCCACCGAACACCGGGGAGCTGTTTTTT; CDR3aa: CASSSRGPPNTGELFF
j_gene: TRBJ1-1; abundance: few; d_gene: TRBD1; v_gene: TRBV4-1; CDR3nt: TGCGCCAGCAGCCTTGGACAGGAGGCGAACACTGAAGCTTTCTTT; CDR3aa: CASSLGQEANTEAFF
j_gene: TRBJ2-2; abundance: .; d_gene: .; v_gene: TRBV20-1; CDR3nt: TGCAGTGCTAGTTCAGACAACACCGGGGAGCTGTTTTTT; CDR3aa: CSASSDNTGELFF
j_gene: TRBJ1-2; abundance: .; d_gene: .; v_gene: TRBV9; CDR3nt: TGTGCCAGCAGTACAGGAACTAACTATGGCTACACCTTC; CDR3aa: CASSTGTNYGYTF
j_gene: TRBJ2-3; abundance: .; d_gene: .; v_gene: TRBV7-2; CDR3nt: TGTGCCAGCAGCTTATCAGGGCCAGATACGCAGTATTTT; CDR3aa: CASSLSGPDTQYF
j_gene: TRBJ1-2; abundance: .; d_gene: .; v_gene: TRBV30; CDR3nt: TGTGCCTGGAGTGTCTATTCCGGCTACACCTTC; CDR3aa: CAWSVYSGYTF
j_gene: TRBJ1-4; abundance: few; d_gene: .; v_gene: TRBV6-2/TRBV6-3; CDR3nt: TGTGCCAGCAGTTACTCCGGGGACCTCGAGGTGTTTTTT; CDR3aa: CASSYSGDLEVFF
j_gene: TRBJ2-1; abundance: .; d_gene: TRBD2; v_gene: TRBV11-2; CDR3nt: TGTGCCAGCAGCTTAATCGGTTGGAGCGGGGGATCCTACAATGAGCAGTTCTTC; CDR3aa: CASSLIGWSGGSYNEQFF
j_gene: TRBJ2-3; abundance: few; d_gene: TRBD2; v_gene: TRBV9; CDR3nt: TGTGCCAGCAGCGCCCCCGGACTAGGGGCCACAGATACGCAGTATTTT; CDR3aa: CASSAPGLGATDTQYF
j_gene: TRBJ2-6; abundance: many; d_gene: .; v_gene: TRBV7-2; CDR3nt: TGTGCCAGCACCCCGCAGTCGGCCTCTGGGGCCAACGTCCTGACTTTC; CDR3aa: CASTPQSASGANVLTF